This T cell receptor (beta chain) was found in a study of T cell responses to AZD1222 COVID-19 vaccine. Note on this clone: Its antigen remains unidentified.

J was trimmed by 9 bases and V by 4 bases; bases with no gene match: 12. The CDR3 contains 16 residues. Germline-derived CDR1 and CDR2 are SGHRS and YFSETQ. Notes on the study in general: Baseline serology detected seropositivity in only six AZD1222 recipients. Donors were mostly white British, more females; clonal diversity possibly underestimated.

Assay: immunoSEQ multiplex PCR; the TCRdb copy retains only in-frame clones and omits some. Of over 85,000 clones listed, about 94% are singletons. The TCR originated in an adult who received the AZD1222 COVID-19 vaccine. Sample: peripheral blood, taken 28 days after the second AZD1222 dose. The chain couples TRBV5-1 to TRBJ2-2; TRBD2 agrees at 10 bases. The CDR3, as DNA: TGCGCCAGCAGCCCCAACACCGGGACTAGCGAAAGGGAGCTGTTTTTT. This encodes CASSPNTGTSERELFF. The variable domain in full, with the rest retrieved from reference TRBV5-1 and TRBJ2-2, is KAGVTQTPRYLIKTRGQQVTLSCSPISGHRSVSWYQQTPGQGLQFLFEYFSETQRNKGNFPGRFSGRQFSNSRSEMNVSTLELGDSALYLCASSPNTGTSERELFFGEGSRLTVL.